This entry is about one T cell receptor beta chain. No antigen is known for it. Trimming removed 6 bases from V and 4 bases from J, with 15 bases in between. CDR1 and CDR2 from the germline V gene are LNHDA and SQIVND (reference sequence). The CDR3 runs 15 residues. Produced via immunoSEQ multiplex PCR; TCRdb's table is partial and in-frame only. This sample has about 98,000 clones, with approximately 90% found just once. The data are from a study of cytomegalovirus exposure and HLA in healthy donors. General observations from the study: Within the 100 to 150 validation repertoires, first-cohort TCR clusters tended to co-occur, according to a later analysis. Specificity for CMV antigens was confirmed in vitro for three of the CMV-associated chains.

The sequenced sample was PBMCs. The clonotype was recovered from a woman between 25 and 40 years old in good health and CMV-seronegative. J is TRBJ1-4 and V is TRBV19, with a weak D call TRBD1 (5 bases). CDR3 DNA sequence: TGTGCCAGTAGGCCATGGCAGGGAGGTAATGAAAAACTGTTTTTT. Amino acids: CASRPWQGGNEKLFF.